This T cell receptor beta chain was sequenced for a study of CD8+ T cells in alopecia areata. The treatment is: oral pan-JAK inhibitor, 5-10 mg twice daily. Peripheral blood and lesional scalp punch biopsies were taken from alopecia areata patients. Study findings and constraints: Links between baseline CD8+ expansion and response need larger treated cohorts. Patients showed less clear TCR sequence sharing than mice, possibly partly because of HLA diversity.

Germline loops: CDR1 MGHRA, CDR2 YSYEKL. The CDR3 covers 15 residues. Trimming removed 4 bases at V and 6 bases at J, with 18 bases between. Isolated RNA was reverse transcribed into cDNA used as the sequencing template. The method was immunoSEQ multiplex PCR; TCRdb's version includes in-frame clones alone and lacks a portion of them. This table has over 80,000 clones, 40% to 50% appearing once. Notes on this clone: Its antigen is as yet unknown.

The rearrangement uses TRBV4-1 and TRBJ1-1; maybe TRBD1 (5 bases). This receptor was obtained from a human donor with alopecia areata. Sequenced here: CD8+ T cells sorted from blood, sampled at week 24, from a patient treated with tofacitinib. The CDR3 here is CASSPTTGLISEAFF. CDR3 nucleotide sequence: TGCGCCAGCAGCCCCACGACGGGACTGATCTCTGAAGCTTTCTTT.